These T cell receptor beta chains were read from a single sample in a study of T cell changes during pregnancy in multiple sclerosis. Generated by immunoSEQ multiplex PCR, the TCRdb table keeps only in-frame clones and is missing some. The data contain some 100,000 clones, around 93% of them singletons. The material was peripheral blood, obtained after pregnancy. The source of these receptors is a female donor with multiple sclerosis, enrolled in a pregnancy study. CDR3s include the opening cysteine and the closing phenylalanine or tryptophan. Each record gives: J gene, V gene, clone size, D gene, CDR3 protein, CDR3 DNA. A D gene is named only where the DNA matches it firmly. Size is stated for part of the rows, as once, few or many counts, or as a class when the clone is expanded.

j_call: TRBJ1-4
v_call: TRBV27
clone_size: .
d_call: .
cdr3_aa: CASGYRVQEKLFF
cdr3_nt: TGTGCCAGCGGCTACAGGGTTCAGGAAAAACTGTTTTTT

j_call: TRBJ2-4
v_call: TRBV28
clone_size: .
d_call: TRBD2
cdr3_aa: CASSFFGTSGTIQYF
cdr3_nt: TGTGCCAGCAGTTTTTTTGGGACTAGCGGGACCATTCAGTACTTC

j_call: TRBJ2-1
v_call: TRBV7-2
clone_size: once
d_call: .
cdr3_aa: CASSPRDLRRNEQFF
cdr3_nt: TGTGCCAGCAGCCCCCGGGACTTAAGGCGTAATGAGCAGTTCTTC

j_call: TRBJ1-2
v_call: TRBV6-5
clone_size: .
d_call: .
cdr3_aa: CASSPLRRGGYTF
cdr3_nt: TGTGCCAGCAGTCCCCTTAGGAGGGGAGGCTACACCTTC

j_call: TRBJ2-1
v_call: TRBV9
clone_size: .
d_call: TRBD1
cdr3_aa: CASSVTGQGYNEQFF
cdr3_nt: TGTGCCAGCAGCGTAACGGGACAGGGCTACAATGAGCAGTTCTTC

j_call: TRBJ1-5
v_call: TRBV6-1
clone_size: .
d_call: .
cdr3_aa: CASSERGEAQPQHF
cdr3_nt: TGTGCCAGCAGTGAGCGGGGGGAGGCGCAGCCCCAGCATTTT

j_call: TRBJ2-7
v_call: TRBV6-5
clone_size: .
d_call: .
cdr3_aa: CASTRGGSSYEQYF
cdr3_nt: TGTGCCAGCACGCGCGGGGGCAGCTCCTACGAGCAGTACTTC

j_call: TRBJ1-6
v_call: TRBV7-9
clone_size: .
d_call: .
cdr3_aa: CASSLGGESPLHF
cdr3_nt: TGTGCCAGCAGCTTAGGGGGCGAATCACCCCTCCACTTT

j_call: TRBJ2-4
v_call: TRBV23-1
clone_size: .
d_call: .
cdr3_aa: CASSLAEVLPGNIQYF
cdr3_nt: TGCGCCAGCAGTCTAGCGGAAGTTCTTCCGGGAAACATTCAGTACTTC

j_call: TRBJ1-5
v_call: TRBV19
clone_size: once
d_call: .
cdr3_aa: CASSSDRTGNQPQHF
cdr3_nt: TGTGCCAGTAGTTCAGACAGGACTGGCAATCAGCCCCAGCATTTT

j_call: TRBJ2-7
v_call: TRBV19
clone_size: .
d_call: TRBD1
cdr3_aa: CASSTTGTGYSEQYF
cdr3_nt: TGTGCCAGTAGTACAACCGGGACAGGGTATAGCGAGCAGTACTTC

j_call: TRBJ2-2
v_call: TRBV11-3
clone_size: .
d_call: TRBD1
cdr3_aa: CASSTRDRGFETGELFF
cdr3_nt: TGTGCCAGCAGCACCCGGGACAGGGGATTCGAGACCGGGGAGCTGTTTTTT

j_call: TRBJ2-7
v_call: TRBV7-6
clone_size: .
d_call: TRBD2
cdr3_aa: CASSPGLAGTYEQYF
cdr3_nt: TGTGCCAGCAGCCCCGGACTAGCGGGGACATACGAGCAGTACTTC

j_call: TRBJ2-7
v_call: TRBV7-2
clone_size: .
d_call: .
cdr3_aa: CASSLGLALTYEQYF
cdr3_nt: TGTGCCAGCAGCTTAGGGCTAGCGCTAACCTACGAGCAGTACTTC

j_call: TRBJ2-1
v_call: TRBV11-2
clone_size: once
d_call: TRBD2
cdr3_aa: CASSLDASSGRAYYNEQFF
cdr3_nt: TGTGCCAGCAGCTTAGACGCTTCTAGCGGGAGGGCCTATTACAATGAGCAGTTCTTC

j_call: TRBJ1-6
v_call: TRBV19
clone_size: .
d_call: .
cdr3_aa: CASSIPLVGRAANSPLHF
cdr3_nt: TGTGCCAGTAGTATCCCCCTTGTGGGCAGGGCTGCTAATTCACCCCTCCACTTT

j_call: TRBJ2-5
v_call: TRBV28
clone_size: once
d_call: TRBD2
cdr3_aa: CASSRVAGGGQETQYF
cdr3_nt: TGTGCCAGCAGTAGAGTAGCGGGGGGGGGACAAGAGACCCAGTACTTC

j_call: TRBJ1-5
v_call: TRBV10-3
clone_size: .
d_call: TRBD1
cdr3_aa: CAISESGGQSNQPQHF
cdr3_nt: TGTGCCATCAGTGAGTCAGGGGGACAGTCCAATCAGCCCCAGCATTTT

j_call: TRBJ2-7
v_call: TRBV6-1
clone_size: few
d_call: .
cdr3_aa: CASSERLALYEQYF
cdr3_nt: TGTGCCAGCAGTGAACGCCTAGCGCTCTACGAGCAGTACTTC

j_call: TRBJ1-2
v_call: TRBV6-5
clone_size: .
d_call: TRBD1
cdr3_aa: CASSRLTGGYGYTF
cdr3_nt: TGTGCCAGCAGTCGCTTGACAGGGGGATATGGCTACACCTTC

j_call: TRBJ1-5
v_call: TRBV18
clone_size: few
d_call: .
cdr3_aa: CASSPAQGGQPQHF
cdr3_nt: TGTGCCAGCTCACCAGCGCAGGGAGGTCAGCCCCAGCATTTT

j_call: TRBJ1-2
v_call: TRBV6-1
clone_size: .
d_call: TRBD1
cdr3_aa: CASTPGGGYTF
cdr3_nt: TGTGCCAGCACCCCAGGGGGTGGCTACACCTTC

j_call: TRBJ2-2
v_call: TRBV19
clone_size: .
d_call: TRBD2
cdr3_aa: CASTTLAGTGELFF
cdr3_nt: TGTGCCAGTACCACGCTAGCGGGAACCGGGGAGCTGTTTTTT

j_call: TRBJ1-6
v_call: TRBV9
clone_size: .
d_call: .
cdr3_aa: CASSPAYNSPLHF
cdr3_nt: TGTGCCAGCAGCCCCGCCTATAATTCACCCCTCCACTTT

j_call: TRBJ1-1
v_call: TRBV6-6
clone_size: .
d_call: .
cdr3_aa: CASSFTGQGDTEAFF
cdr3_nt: TGTGCCAGCAGTTTCACAGGGCAAGGGGACACTGAAGCTTTCTTT

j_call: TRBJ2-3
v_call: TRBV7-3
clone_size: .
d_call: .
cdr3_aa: CASSLTRVDTQYF
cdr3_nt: TGTGCCAGCAGCTTAACCCGAGTTGATACGCAGTATTTT

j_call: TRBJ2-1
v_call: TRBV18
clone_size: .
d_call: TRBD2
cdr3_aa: CASSPPGLAGGNEQFF
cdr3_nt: TGTGCCAGCTCACCACCGGGACTAGCGGGAGGCAATGAGCAGTTCTTC

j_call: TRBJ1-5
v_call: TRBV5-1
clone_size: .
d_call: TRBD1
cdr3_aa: CASSLGGTDNQPQHF
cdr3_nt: TGCGCCAGCAGCTTGGGAGGGACAGACAATCAGCCCCAGCATTTT

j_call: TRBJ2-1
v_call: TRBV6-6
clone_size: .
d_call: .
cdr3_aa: CASSYEWANEQFF
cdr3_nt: TGTGCCAGCAGTTACGAGTGGGCCAATGAGCAGTTCTTC

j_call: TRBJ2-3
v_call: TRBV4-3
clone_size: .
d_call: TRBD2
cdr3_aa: CASSQDLLASGGTTKGYF
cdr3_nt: TGCGCCAGCAGCCAAGATCTTCTGGCTAGCGGGGGTACTACTAAAGGGTATTTT

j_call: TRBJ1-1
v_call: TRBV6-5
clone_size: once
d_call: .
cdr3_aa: CASSPPRGEAFF
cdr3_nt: TGTGCCAGCAGTCCCCCGCGGGGTGAAGCTTTCTTT

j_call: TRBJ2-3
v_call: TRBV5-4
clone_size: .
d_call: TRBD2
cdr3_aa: CALRGGGSHTQYF
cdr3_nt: TGTGCCCTAAGGGGCGGGGGTTCACATACGCAGTATTTT

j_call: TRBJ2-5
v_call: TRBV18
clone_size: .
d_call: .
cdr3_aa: CASSPLVVGETQYF
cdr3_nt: TGTGCCAGCTCACCGTTGGTAGTCGGGGAGACCCAGTACTTC

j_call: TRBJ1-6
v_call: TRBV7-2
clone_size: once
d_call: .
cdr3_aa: CASSLALNSVTYNSPLHF
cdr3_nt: TGTGCCAGCAGCTTAGCGCTAAACTCCGTAACCTATAATTCACCCCTCCACTTT

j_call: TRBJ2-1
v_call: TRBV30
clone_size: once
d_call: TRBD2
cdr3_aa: CAWTGVAGAGYNEQFF
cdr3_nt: TGTGCCTGGACGGGGGTAGCGGGAGCCGGCTACAATGAGCAGTTCTTC

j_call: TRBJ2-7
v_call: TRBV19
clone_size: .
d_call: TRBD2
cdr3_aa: CASSIVGGGGEQYF
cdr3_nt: TGTGCCAGTAGTATAGTCGGGGGGGGAGGTGAGCAGTACTTC

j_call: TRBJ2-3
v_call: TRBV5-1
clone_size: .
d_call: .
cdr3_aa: CASSLGGLTDTQYF
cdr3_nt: TGCGCCAGCAGCTTGGGGGGGCTAACAGATACGCAGTATTTT

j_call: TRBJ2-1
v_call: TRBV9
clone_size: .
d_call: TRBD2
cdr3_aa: CASTPSIGGGEQFF
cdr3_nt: TGTGCCAGCACCCCTTCAATCGGGGGGGGTGAGCAGTTCTTC

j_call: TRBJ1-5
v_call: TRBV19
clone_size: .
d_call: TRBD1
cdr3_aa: CASSIYTGGGQPQHF
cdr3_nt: TGTGCCAGTAGTATTTATACAGGGGGCGGTCAGCCCCAGCATTTT

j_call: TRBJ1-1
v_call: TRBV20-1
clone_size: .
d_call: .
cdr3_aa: CSARWGGAFF
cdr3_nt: TGCAGTGCTAGATGGGGGGGAGCTTTCTTT

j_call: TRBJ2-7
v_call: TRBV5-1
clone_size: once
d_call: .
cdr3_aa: CASSLGQTSSYEQYF
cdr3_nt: TGCGCCAGCAGCTTGGGACAGACCTCGTCCTACGAGCAGTACTTC

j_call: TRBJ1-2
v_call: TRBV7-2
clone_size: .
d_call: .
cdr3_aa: CASSLARLTNYGYTF
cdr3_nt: TGTGCCAGCAGCCTGGCGAGGCTGACTAACTATGGCTACACCTTC

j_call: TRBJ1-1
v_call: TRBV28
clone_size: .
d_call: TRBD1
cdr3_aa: CASRWTGANEAFF
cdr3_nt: TGTGCCAGCAGGTGGACAGGGGCGAATGAAGCTTTCTTT

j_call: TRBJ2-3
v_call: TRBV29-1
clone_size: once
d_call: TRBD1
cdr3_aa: CSGNDRVGSDTQYF
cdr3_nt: TGCAGCGGCAATGACAGGGTGGGATCGGATACGCAGTATTTT

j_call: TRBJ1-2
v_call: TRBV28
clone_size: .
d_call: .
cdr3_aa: CASSLQLRSYGYTF
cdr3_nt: TGTGCCAGCAGTTTACAGCTAAGGAGCTATGGCTACACCTTC

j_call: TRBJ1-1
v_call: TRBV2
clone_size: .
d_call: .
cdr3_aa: CASSVRRQQNTEAFF
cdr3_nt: TGTGCCAGCAGTGTGAGACGACAGCAGAACACTGAAGCTTTCTTT

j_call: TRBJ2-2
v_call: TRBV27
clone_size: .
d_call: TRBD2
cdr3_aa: CASSKTSVNTGELFF
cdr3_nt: TGTGCCAGCAGTAAGACTAGCGTAAACACCGGGGAGCTGTTTTTT

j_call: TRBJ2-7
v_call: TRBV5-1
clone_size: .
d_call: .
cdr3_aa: CASRIGTLSYEQYF
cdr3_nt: TGCGCCAGCAGGATCGGGACACTATCCTACGAGCAGTACTTC

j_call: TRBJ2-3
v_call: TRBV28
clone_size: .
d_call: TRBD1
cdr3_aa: CASSLIGQGADTQYF
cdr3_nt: TGTGCCAGCAGTTTAATAGGACAGGGAGCAGATACGCAGTATTTT

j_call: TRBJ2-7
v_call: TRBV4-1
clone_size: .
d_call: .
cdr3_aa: CASSQDYGGLYEQYF
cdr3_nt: TGCGCCAGCAGCCAAGATTACGGGGGGCTTTACGAGCAGTACTTC

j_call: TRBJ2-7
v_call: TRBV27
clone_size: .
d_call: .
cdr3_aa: CASSSRQQGSSYEQYF
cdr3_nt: TGTGCCAGCAGTTCTCGGCAACAGGGCAGCTCCTACGAGCAGTACTTC

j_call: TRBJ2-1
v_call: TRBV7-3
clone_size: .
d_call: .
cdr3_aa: CASSPASRGEQFF
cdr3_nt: TGTGCCAGCAGCCCCGCCTCTAGGGGCGAGCAGTTCTTC

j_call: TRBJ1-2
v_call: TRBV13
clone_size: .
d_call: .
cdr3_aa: CASSFRETYGYTF
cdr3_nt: TGTGCCAGCAGCTTCAGGGAAACCTATGGCTACACCTTC

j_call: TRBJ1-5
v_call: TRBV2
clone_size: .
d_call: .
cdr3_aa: CASSGLGVGQPQHF
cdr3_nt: TGTGCCAGCAGTGGTCTCGGGGTGGGACAGCCCCAGCATTTT

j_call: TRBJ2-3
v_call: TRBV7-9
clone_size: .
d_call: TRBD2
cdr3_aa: CASSSSGTRGDTQYF
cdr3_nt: TGTGCCAGCAGCTCTTCCGGGACTAGGGGAGATACGCAGTATTTT

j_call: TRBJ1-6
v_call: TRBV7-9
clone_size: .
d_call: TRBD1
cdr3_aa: CASSSNGTAPFPLHF
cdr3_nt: TGTGCCAGCAGCTCCAATGGGACAGCGCCTTTCCCCCTCCACTTT

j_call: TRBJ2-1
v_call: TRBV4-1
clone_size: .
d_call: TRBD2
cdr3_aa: CASSQVSGRAEQFF
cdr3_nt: TGCGCCAGCAGCCAAGTAAGTGGGAGGGCTGAGCAGTTCTTC

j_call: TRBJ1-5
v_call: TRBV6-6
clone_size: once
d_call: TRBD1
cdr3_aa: CASRDRVGQPQHF
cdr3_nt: TGTGCCAGCAGGGACAGGGTGGGTCAGCCCCAGCATTTT